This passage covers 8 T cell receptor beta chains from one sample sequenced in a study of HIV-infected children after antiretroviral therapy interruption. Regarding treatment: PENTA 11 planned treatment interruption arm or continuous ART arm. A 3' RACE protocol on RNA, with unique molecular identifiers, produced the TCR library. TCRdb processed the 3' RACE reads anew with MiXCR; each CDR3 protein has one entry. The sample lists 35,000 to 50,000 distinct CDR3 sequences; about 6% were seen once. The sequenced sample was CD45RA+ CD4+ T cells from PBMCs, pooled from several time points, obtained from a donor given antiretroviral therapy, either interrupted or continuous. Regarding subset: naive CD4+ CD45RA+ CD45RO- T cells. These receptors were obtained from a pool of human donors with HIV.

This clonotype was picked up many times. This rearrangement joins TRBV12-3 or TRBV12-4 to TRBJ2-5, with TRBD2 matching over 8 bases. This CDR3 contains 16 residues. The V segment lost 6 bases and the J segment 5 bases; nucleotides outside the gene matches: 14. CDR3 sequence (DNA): TGTGCCAGCAGCCCGAGCGGGAGAGGGCCTCGTGAGACCCAGTACTTC. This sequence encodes CASSPSGRGPRETQYF.

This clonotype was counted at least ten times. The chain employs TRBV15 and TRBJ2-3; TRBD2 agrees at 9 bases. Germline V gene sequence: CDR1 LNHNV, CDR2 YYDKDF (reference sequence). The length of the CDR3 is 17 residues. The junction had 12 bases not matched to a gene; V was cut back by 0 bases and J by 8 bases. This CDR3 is CATSRESTAGGYGTQYF. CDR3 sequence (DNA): TGTGCCACCAGCAGAGAATCTACAGCGGGGGGATACGGTACGCAGTATTTT.

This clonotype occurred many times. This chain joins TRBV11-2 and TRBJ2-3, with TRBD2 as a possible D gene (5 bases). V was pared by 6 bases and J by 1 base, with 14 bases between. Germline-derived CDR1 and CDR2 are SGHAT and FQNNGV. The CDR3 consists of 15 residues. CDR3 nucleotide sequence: TGTGCCAGCAGTCCTTTTGGAGGTGGCACAGATACGCAGTATTTT. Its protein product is CASSPFGGGTDTQYF.

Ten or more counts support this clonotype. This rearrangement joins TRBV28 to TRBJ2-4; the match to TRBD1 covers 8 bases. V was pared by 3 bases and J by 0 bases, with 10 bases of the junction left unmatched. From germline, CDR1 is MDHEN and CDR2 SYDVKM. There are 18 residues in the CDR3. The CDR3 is CASSFVAGQGLAKNIQYF. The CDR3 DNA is TGTGCCAGCAGTTTCGTAGCTGGACAGGGTCTAGCCAAAAACATTCAGTACTTC.

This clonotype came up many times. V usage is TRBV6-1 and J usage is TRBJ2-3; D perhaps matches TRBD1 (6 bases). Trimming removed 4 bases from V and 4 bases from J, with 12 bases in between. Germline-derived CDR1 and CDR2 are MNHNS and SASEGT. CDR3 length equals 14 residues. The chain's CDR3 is CASSVQGMADTQYF. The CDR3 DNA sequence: TGTGCCAGCAGTGTACAGGGAATGGCAGATACGCAGTATTTT.

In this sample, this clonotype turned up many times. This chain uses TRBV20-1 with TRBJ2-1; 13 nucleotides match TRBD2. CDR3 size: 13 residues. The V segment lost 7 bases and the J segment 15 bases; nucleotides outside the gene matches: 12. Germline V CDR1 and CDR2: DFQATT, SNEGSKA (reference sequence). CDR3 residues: CSVRTSGSNGLFF. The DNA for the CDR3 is TGCAGTGTAAGGACTAGCGGGAGCAATGGGCTGTTCTTC.

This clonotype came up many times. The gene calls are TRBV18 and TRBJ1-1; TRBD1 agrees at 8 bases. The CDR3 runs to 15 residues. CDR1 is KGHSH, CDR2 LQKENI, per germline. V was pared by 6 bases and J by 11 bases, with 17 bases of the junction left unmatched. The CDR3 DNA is TGTGCCAGCTCCGGTACCGGGACAGGCTCTCTGGGGGCTTTCTTT. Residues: CASSGTGTGSLGAFF.

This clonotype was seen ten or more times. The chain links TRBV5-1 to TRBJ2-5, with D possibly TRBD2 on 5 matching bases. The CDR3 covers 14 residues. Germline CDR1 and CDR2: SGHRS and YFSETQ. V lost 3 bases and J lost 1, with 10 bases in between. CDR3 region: CASSWGRGQETQYF. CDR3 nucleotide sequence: TGCGCCAGCAGCTGGGGTCGGGGCCAAGAGACCCAGTACTTC.